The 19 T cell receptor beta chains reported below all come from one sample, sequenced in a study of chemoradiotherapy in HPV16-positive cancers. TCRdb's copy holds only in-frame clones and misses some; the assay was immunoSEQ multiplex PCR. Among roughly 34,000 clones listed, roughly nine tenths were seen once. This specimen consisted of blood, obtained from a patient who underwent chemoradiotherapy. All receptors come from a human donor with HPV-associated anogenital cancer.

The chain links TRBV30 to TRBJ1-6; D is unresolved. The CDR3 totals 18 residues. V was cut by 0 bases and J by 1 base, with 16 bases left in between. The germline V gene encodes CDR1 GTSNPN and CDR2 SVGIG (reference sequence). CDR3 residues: CAWSVHLAGCSYNSPLHF. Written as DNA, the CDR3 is TGTGCCTGGAGTGTACACTTGGCAGGATGTTCCTATAATTCACCCCTCCACTTT.

The CDR3 protein is CASSSKTTAGQFF. For the CDR3, the DNA is TGTGCCAGCAGTTCCAAGACTACAGCGGGGCAGTTCTTC. This chain uses TRBV6-6 with TRBJ2-1; D might be TRBD2 (6 bases). Trimming removed 4 bases at V and 12 bases at J, with 16 bases between. The CDR3 runs 13 residues. From germline, CDR1 is MNHNY and CDR2 SVGAGI (reference sequence).

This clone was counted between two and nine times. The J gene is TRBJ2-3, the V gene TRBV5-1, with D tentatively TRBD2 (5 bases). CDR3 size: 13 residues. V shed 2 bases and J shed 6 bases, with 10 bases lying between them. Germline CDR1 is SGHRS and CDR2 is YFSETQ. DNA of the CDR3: TGCGCCAGCAGCTTAACGGGATCGGATACGCAGTATTTT. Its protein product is CASSLTGSDTQYF.

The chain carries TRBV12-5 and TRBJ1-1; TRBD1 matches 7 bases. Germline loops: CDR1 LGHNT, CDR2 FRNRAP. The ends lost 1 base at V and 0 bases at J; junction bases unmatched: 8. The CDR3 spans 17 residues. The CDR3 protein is CASGLARDSLLNTEAFF. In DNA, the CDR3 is TGTGCTAGTGGTTTGGCCCGGGACAGTCTATTGAACACTGAAGCTTTCTTT.

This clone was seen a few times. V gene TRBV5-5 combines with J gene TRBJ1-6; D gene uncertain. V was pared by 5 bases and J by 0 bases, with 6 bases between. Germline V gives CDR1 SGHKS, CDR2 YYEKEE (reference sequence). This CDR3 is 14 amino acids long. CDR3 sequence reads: CASRSSSYNSPLHF. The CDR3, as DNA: TGTGCCAGCAGGTCGAGCTCCTATAATTCACCCCTCCACTTT.

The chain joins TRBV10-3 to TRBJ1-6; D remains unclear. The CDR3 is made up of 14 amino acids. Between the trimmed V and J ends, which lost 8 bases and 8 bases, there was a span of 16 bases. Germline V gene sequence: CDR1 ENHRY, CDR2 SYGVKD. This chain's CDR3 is CAISPREGDSPLHF. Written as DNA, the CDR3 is TGTGCCATCTCCCCCCGGGAGGGAGATTCACCCCTCCACTTT.

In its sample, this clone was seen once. The CDR3 region has the DNA TGTGCCAGCAGCCCGGGACAGGCCAAAGAGACCCAGTACTTC. It specifies CASSPGQAKETQYF. The chain carries TRBV7-2 and TRBJ2-5; the match to TRBD1 covers 8 bases. The germline gives CDR1 SGHTA, CDR2 FQGNSA. V gave up 5 bases and J gave up 3 bases; unmatched junction bases: 5. CDR3 length equals 14 residues.

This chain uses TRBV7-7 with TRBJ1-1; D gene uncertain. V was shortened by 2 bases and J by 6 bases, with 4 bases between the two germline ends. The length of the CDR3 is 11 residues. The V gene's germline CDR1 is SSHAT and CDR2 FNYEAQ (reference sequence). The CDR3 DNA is TGTGCCAGCAGCTTAAGGGCTGAAGCTTTCTTT. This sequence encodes CASSLRAEAFF. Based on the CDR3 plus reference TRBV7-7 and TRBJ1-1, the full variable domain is GAGVSQSPRYKVTKRGQDVTLRCDPISSHATLYWYQQALGQGPEFLTYFNYEAQPDKSGLPSDRFSAERPEGSISTLTIQRTEQRDSAMYRCASSLRAEAFFGQGTRLTVV.

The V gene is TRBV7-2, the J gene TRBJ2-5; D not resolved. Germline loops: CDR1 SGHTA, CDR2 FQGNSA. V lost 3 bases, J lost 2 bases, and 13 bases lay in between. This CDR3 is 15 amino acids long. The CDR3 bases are TGTGCCAGCAGCTTGTCAGCAGAGTATCAAGAGACCCAGTACTTC. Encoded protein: CASSLSAEYQETQYF.

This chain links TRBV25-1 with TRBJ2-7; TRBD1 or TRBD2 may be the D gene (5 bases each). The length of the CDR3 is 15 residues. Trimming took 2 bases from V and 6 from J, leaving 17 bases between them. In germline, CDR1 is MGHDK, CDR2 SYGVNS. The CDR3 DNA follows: TGTGCCAGCAGTGAAGTGGGCAGGGAGTTAGGCGAGCAGTACTTC. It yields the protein CASSEVGRELGEQYF.

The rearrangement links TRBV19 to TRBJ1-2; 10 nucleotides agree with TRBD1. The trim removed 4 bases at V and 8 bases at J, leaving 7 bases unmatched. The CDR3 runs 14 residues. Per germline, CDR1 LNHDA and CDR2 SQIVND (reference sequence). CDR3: CASSRDRGPEGYTF. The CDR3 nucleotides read TGTGCCAGTAGTAGAGACAGGGGGCCGGAGGGCTACACCTTC.

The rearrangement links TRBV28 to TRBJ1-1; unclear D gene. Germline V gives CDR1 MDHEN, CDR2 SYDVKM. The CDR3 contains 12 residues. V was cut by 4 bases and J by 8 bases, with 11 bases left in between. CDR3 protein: CASSSFSPEAFF. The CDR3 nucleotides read TGTGCCAGCAGTTCCTTTAGCCCGGAAGCTTTCTTT.

CDR3 protein: CASSPGEKLFF. The CDR3 region has the DNA TGTGCCAGCAGCCCGGGTGAAAAACTGTTTTTT. The chain employs TRBV11-2 and TRBJ1-4, with no clear D. Between the trimmed V and J ends, which lost 5 bases and 7 bases, there was a span of 5 bases. The CDR3 totals 11 residues. Germline values: CDR1 SGHAT, CDR2 FQNNGV. Based on the CDR3 plus reference TRBV11-2 and TRBJ1-4, the full variable domain is EAGVAQSPRYKIIEKRQSVAFWCNPISGHATLYWYQQILGQGPKLLIQFQNNGVVDDSQLPKDRFSAERLKGVDSTLKIQPAKLEDSAVYLCASSPGEKLFFGSGTQLSVL.

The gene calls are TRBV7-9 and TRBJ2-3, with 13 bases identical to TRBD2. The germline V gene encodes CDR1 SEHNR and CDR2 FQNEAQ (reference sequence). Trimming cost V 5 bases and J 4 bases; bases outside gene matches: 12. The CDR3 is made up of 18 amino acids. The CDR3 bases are TGTGCCAGCAGCCCGCCACTCACCGGGACTAGCGGGGCAGATACGCAGTATTTT. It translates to CASSPPLTGTSGADTQYF. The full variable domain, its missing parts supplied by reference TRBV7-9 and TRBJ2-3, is DTGVSQNPRHKITKRGQNVTFRCDPISEHNRLYWYRQTLGQGPEFLTYFQNEAQLEKSRLLSDRFSAERPKGSFSTLEIQRTEQGDSAMYLCASSPPLTGTSGADTQYFGPGTRLTVL.

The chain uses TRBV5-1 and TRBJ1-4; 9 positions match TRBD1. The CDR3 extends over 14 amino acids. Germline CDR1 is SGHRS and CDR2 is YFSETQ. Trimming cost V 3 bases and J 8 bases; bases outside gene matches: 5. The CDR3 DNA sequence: TGCGCCAGCAGCTCGGGACAGGGCGGGGAAAAACTGTTTTTT. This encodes CASSSGQGGEKLFF.

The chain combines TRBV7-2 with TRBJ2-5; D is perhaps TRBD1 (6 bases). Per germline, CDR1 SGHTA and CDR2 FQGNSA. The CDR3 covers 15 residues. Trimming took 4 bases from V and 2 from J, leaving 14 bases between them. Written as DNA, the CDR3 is TGTGCCAGCAGCTCCTACATGGGACAACAAGAGACCCAGTACTTC. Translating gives CASSSYMGQQETQYF.

The CDR3 here is CAGTGTGPGGYTF. The CDR3 coding sequence is TGTGCCGGAACCGGGACAGGGCCGGGGGGCTACACCTTC. The chain combines TRBV6-6 with TRBJ1-2; TRBD1 matches at 9 bases. CDR3 length equals 13 residues. Per the germline V gene, CDR1 is MNHNY and CDR2 is SVGAGI (reference sequence). J gave up 8 bases and V 11 bases, and 12 bases lay outside the gene matches.

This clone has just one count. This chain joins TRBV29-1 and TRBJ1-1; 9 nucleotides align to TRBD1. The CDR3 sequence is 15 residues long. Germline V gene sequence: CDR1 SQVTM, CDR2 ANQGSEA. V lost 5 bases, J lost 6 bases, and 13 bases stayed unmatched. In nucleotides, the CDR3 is TGCAGCGTTTCCGGGACAGGGAGGGGGAGGGCTGAAGCTTTCTTT. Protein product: CSVSGTGRGRAEAFF.

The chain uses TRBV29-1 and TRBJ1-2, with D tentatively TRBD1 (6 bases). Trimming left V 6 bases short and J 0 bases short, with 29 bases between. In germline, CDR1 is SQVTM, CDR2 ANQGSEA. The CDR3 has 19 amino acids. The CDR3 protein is CSVSDSIRVAGEANYGYTF. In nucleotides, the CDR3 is TGCAGCGTCTCGGACAGTATTCGGGTTGCCGGCGAAGCTAACTATGGCTACACCTTC. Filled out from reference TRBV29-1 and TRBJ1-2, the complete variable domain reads SAVISQKPSRDICQRGTSLTIQCQVDSQVTMMFWYRQQPGQSLTLIATANQGSEATYESGFVIDKFPISRPNLTFSTLTVSNMSPEDSSIYLCSVSDSIRVAGEANYGYTFGSGTRLTVV.